This T cell receptor (beta chain) was sequenced in a study of beta chain features in type 1 diabetes. Stem cell-like memory, regulatory, central memory and naive CD4+ cells were sorted via CD45RO/CCR7/CD25/CD127/CD95/CD27. TCRB transcripts that were expressed got sequenced, as all of the isolated RNA had been reverse transcribed. TCRdb's copy holds only in-frame clones and misses some; the assay was immunoSEQ multiplex PCR. The repertoire includes hundreds of thousands of clones, about 71% of them detected once, and about 0.05% sits in the top ten. The CDR3 has 18 residues. Germline V lookup: CDR1 SQVTM, CDR2 ANQGSEA. The ends lost 7 bases at V and 3 bases at J; junction bases unmatched: 13.

Source material: naive CD4+ T cells from blood. This receptor was identified in a man aged 25-45 years in good health. The chain is built from TRBV29-1 and TRBJ2-3; 16 bases fit TRBD2. The CDR3 region is CSASEGTSGRARTDTQYF. Here the CDR3 DNA reads TGCAGCGCCTCAGAAGGGACTAGCGGGAGGGCCCGAACAGATACGCAGTATTTT.